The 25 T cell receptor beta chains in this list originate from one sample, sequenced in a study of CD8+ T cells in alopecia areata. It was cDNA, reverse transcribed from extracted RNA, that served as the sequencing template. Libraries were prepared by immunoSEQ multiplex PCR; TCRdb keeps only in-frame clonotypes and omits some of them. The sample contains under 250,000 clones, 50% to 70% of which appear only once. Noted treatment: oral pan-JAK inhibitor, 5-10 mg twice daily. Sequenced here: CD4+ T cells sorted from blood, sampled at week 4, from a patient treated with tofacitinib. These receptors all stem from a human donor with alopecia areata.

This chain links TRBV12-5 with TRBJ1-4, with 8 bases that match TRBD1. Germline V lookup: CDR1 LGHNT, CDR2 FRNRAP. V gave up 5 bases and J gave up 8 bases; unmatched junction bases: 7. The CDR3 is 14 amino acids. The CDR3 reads CASGRGQVGEKLFF. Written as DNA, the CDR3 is TGTGCTAGTGGTAGGGGACAGGTGGGGGAAAAACTGTTTTTT.

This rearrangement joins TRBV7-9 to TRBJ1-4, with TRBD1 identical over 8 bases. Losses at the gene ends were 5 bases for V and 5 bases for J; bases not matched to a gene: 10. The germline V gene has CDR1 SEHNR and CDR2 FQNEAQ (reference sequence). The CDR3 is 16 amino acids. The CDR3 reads CASSPPGDRRNEKLFF. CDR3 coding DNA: TGTGCCAGCAGCCCCCCCGGGGACAGGAGAAATGAAAAACTGTTTTTT.

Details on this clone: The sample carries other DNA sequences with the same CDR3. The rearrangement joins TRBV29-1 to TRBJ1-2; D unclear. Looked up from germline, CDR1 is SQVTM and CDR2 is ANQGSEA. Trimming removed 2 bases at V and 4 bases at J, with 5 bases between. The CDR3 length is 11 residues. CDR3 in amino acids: CSVEIGYGYTF. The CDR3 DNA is TGCAGCGTTGAAATAGGCTATGGCTACACCTTC.

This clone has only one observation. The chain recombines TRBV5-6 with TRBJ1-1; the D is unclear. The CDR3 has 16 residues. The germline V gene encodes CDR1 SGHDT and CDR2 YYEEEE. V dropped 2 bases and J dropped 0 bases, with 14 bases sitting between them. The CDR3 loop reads CASSLFDLPMNTEAFF. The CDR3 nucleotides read TGTGCCAGCAGCTTATTTGACCTTCCCATGAACACTGAAGCTTTCTTT.

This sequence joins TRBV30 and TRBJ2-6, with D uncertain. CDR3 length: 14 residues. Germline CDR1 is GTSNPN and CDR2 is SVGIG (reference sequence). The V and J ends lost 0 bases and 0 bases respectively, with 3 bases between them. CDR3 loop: CAWSVLSGANVLTF. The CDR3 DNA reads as TGTGCCTGGAGTGTACTCTCTGGGGCCAACGTCCTGACTTTC.

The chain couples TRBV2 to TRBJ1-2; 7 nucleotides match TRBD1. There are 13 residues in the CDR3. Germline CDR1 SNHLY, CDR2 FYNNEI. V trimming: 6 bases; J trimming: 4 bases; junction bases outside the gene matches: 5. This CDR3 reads CASRDRRLYGYTF. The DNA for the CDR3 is TGTGCCAGCAGGGACAGGCGCCTCTATGGCTACACCTTC.

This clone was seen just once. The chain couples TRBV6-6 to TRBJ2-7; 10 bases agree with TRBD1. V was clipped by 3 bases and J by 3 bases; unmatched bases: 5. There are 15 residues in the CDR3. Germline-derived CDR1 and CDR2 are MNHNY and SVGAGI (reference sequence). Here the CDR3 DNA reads TGTGCCAGCAGTTATAGGGGGACAGGGGACTACGAGCAGTACTTC. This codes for CASSYRGTGDYEQYF.

The CDR3 DNA sequence: TGTGCCAGCAGCTTGGACAGCTACGAGCAGTACTTC. Translated: CASSLDSYEQYF. The chain uses TRBV11-2 and TRBJ2-7, with D perhaps matching TRBD1 (6 bases). Trimming removed 3 bases at V and 3 bases at J, with 6 bases between. Germline V gene sequence: CDR1 SGHAT, CDR2 FQNNGV. The CDR3 is 12 residues long.

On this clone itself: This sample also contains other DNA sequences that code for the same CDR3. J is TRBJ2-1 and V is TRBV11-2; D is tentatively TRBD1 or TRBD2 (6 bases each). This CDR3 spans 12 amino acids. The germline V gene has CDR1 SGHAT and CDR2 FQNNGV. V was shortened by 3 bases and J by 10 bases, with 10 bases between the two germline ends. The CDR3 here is CASSLGAGEQFF. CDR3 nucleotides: TGTGCCAGCAGCTTGGGGGCGGGGGAGCAGTTCTTC.

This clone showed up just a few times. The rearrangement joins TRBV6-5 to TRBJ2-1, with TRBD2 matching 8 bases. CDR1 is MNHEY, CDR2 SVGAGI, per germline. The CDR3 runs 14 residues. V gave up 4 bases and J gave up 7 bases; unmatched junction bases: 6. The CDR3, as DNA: TGTGCCAGCAGTTCGACGGGAGGGACAAATGAGCAGTTCTTC. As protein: CASSSTGGTNEQFF.

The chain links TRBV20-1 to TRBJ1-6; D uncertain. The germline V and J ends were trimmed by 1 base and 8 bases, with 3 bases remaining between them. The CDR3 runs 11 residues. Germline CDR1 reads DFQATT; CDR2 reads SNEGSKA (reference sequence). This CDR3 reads CSARAYSPLHF. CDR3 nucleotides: TGCAGTGCTAGAGCCTATTCACCCCTCCACTTT.

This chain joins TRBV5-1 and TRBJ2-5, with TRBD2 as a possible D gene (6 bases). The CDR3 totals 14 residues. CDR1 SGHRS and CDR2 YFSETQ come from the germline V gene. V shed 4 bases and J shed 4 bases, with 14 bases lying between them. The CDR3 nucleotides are TGCGCCAGCAGCCCAACTAGCTCCGGAGAGACCCAGTACTTC. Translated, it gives CASSPTSSGETQYF. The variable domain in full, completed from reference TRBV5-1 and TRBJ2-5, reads KAGVTQTPRYLIKTRGQQVTLSCSPISGHRSVSWYQQTPGQGLQFLFEYFSETQRNKGNFPGRFSGRQFSNSRSEMNVSTLELGDSALYLCASSPTSSGETQYFGPGTRLLVL.

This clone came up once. CDR3 residues: CASSLAATTGELFF. DNA for the CDR3: TGCGCCAGCAGCTTGGCGGCCACCACCGGGGAGCTGTTTTTT. V is TRBV5-1 and J is TRBJ2-2; D remains unclear. V dropped 0 bases and J dropped 4 bases, with 7 bases sitting between them. Germline V CDR1 and CDR2: SGHRS, YFSETQ. The CDR3 has 14 amino acids.

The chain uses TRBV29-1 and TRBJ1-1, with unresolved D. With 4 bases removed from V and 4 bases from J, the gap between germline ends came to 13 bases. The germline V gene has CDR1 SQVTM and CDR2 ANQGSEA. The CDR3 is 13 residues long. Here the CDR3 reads CSVGARLSTEAFF. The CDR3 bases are TGCAGCGTTGGCGCCCGATTATCCACTGAAGCTTTCTTT.

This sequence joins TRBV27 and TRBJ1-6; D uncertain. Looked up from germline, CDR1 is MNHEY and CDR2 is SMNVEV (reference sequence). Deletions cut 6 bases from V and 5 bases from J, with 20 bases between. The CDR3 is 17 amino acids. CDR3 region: CASRSTSAGGNNSPLHF. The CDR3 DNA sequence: TGTGCCAGCAGATCCACATCGGCCGGAGGGAATAATTCACCCCTCCACTTT.

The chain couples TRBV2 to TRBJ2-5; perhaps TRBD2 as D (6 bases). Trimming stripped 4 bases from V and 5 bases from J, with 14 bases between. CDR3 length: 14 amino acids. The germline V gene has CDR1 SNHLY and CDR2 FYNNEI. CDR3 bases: TGTGCCAGCAGTGCCTCGGGGGATCGGGAGACCCAGTACTTC. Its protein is CASSASGDRETQYF.

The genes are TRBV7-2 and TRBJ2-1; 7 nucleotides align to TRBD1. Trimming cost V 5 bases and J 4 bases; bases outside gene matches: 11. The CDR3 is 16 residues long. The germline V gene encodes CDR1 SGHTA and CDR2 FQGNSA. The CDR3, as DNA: TGTGCCAGCAGCCCATGGAAACAGGGGCTGTACAATGAGCAGTTCTTC. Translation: CASSPWKQGLYNEQFF.

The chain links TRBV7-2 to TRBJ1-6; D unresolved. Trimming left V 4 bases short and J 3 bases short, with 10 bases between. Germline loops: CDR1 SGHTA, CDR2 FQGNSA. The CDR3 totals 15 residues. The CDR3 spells CASSSETVYNSPLHF. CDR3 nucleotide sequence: TGTGCCAGCAGCTCCGAGACGGTCTATAATTCACCCCTCCACTTT.

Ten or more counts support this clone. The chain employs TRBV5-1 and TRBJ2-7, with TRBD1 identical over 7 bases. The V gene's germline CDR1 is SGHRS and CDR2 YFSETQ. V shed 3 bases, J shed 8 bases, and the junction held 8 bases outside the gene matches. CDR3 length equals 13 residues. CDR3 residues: CASSSTGTEQQYF. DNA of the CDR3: TGCGCCAGCAGCTCGACCGGGACAGAACAGCAGTACTTC.

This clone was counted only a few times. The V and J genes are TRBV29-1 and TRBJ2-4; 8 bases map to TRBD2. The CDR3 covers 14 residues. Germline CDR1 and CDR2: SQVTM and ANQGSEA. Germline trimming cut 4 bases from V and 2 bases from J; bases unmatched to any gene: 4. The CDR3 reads CSVAAGGSKNIQYF. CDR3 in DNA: TGCAGCGTTGCCGCGGGGGGATCCAAAAACATTCAGTACTTC.

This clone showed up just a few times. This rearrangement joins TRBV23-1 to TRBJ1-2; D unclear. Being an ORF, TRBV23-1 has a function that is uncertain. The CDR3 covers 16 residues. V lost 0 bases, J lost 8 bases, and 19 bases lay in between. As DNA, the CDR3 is TGCGCCAGCAGTCAATCGCCCCTGGGAAGTTGGAGAGGCTACACCTTC. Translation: CASSQSPLGSWRGYTF.

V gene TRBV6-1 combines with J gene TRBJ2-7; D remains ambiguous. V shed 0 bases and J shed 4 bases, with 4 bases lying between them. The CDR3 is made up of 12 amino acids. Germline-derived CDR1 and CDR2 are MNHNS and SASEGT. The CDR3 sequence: CASSEAEYEQYF. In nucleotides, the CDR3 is TGTGCCAGCAGTGAAGCGGAGTACGAGCAGTACTTC.

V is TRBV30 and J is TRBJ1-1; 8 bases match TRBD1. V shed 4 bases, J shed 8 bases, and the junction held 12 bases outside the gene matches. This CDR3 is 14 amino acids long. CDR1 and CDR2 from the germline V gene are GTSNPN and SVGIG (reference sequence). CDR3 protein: CAWKRRGRIGEAFF. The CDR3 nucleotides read TGTGCCTGGAAGCGCAGGGGGCGCATAGGGGAAGCTTTCTTT.

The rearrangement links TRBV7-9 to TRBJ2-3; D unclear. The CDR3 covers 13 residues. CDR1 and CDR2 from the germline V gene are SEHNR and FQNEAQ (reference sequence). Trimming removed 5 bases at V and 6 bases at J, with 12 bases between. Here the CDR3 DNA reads TGTGCCAGCAGCCAGGACGTCGAGGATACGCAGTATTTT. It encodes CASSQDVEDTQYF.

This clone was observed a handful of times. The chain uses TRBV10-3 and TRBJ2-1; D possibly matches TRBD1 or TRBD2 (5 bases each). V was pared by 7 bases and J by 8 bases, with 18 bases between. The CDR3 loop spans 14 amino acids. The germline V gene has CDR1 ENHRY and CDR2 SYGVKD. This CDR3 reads CAITPTSRDDEQFF. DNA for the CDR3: TGTGCCATCACCCCGACTTCCAGGGACGATGAGCAGTTCTTC.